This T cell receptor (beta chain) was observed in a study of patients and donors after allogeneic stem cell transplantation. This clonotype was seen more than once but under ten times. TCRdb recomputed calls from the RT-PCR reads with MiXCR, one row per CDR3 protein. The sample yields about 110,000 distinct CDR3 sequences, around 35% seen once. CDR1 and CDR2 (germline): LNHNV, YYDKDF (reference sequence). The CDR3 loop spans 17 amino acids. The germline V and J ends were trimmed by 0 bases and 2 bases, with 16 bases remaining between them. The sample consisted of blood, either unsorted or a sorted T cell fraction (not recorded which). This receptor was identified in a human donor who was either an allogeneic HSCT recipient or a stem cell or donor lymphocyte infusion donor (not recorded which). It is not recorded whose cells these are; they may come from a transplant donor. This rearrangement joins TRBV15 to TRBJ1-2; D remains ambiguous. CDR3 in DNA: TGTGCCACCAGCAGAGATCGCGCCGTCAGGAGAAACTATGGCTACACCTTC. This gives the protein CATSRDRAVRRNYGYTF.